This TCR beta chain was observed in a study of cytomegalovirus exposure and HLA in healthy donors. General study points: In an earlier analysis, most TCR beta V segments were productive about 87% or about 30% of the time.

A word on this clone: Its antigen is still unknown.

The study ran its PCR with 60 Vbeta and 13 Jbeta primers. Libraries were prepared by immunoSEQ multiplex PCR; TCRdb keeps only in-frame clonotypes and omits some of them. Of some 95,000 clones listed, less than 80% are singletons. Sequenced material: PBMCs. The TCR comes from a middle-aged woman in good health and CMV-seropositive.

The DNA for the CDR3 is TGCGCCAGCAGCTTGGGTACGGGACAGGGGTTTTCCGGGGAGCTGTTTTTT. Translation: CASSLGTGQGFSGELFF. The chain carries TRBV5-1 and TRBJ2-2; 10 positions agree with TRBD1. Per the germline V gene, CDR1 is SGHRS and CDR2 is YFSETQ. This CDR3 has 17 amino acids. The junction had 8 bases not matched to a gene; V was cut back by 0 bases and J by 6 bases.